These 22 T cell receptor beta chains share one sample of origin, sequenced in a study of blood T cell repertoires in COVID-19. Clones were read by immunoSEQ multiplex PCR, and TCRdb kept only the in-frame ones, dropping some. This sample has more than 250,000 clones; about 89% occur once, and the top ten carry approximately 2.4%. The sample taken for sequencing was PBMCs or T cells enriched from blood (not recorded which). The origin of the receptors is a woman under 30 who had recovered from COVID-19.

This clone appeared once. The chain has TRBV7-9 and TRBJ1-6; 8 nucleotides match TRBD1. CDR3 size: 16 residues. CDR1 is SEHNR, CDR2 FQNEAQ, per germline (reference sequence). Trimming at V came to 5 bases and at J to 8 bases, leaving 11 bases not matched to a gene. The CDR3 nucleotides are TGTGCCAGCAGCGCCCTGGGACAGGCCCAGGATTCACCCCTCCACTTT. Protein product: CASSALGQAQDSPLHF.

The chain couples TRBV29-1 to TRBJ2-7; TRBD2 matches at 10 bases. CDR3 length: 16 amino acids. V trimming: 0 bases; J trimming: 0 bases; junction bases outside the gene matches: 5. Germline loops: CDR1 SQVTM, CDR2 ANQGSEA. The CDR3 loop reads CSVEDLERGGSYEQYF. For the CDR3, the DNA is TGCAGCGTTGAAGATCTGGAGCGGGGGGGCTCCTACGAGCAGTACTTC.

This sequence joins TRBV5-4 and TRBJ1-2, with D perhaps TRBD1 (5 bases). Germline CDR1 and CDR2: SGHNT and YYREEE (reference sequence). Deletions cut 9 bases from V and 0 bases from J, with 18 bases between. The CDR3 covers 15 residues. In nucleotides, the CDR3 is TGTGCCACTAACGACCGGGGGGTGGCTAACTATGGCTACACCTTC. Protein: CATNDRGVANYGYTF.

The rearrangement uses TRBV14 and TRBJ2-5, with TRBD1 identical over 7 bases. With V trimmed by 4 bases and J by 2 bases, 7 bases remained unmatched. CDR1 is SGHDN and CDR2 is FVKESK in the germline V gene. The CDR3 covers 15 residues. The CDR3 DNA follows: TGTGCCAGCAGCCCCCAGTCAGGGGGTCAAGAGACCCAGTACTTC. Its translation is CASSPQSGGQETQYF.

V is TRBV11-3 and J is TRBJ1-1, with a possible D match to TRBD1 (5 bases). CDR1 is SGHNT and CDR2 is YENEEA in the germline V gene. This CDR3 contains 13 residues. Trimming removed 7 bases at V and 1 base at J, with 10 bases between. The CDR3 here is CASTGRANTEAFF. For the CDR3, the DNA is TGTGCCAGCACGGGCAGGGCGAACACTGAAGCTTTCTTT.

J is TRBJ1-4 and V is TRBV28; 7 nucleotides match TRBD1. The CDR3 sequence is 16 residues long. V lost 7 bases to trimming and J lost 0 bases; unmatched junction nucleotides: 8. Germline V gene sequence: CDR1 MDHEN, CDR2 SYDVKM. In DNA form, the CDR3 reads TGTGCCAGCATAAAAGGGGGCCCCCCAACTAATGAAAAACTGTTTTTT. Protein sequence: CASIKGGPPTNEKLFF.

The chain uses TRBV3-1 (or the pseudogene TRBV3-2) and TRBJ2-1; possibly TRBD2 for D (5 bases). The CDR3 runs to 14 residues. Germline CDR1 is LGHDT and CDR2 is YNNKEL (reference sequence). Trimming cost V 4 bases and J 4 bases, with 11 bases left between them. The CDR3 loop reads CASSLGSSYNEQFF. The CDR3 nucleotides read TGTGCCAGCAGCCTAGGGAGTTCATACAATGAGCAGTTCTTC.

The gene calls are TRBV13 and TRBJ2-7; TRBD1 agrees at 9 bases. Germline CDR1 is PRHDT and CDR2 is FYEKMQ (reference sequence). The CDR3 has 14 amino acids. Trimming cost V 5 bases and J 7 bases; bases outside gene matches: 9. CDR3 nucleotide sequence: TGTGCCAGCAGCCTAAGACAGGGGGGGTTTGAGCAGTACTTC. It codes for CASSLRQGGFEQYF.

The J gene is TRBJ2-3, the V gene TRBV2, with D tentatively TRBD2 (6 bases). Germline lookup yields CDR1 SNHLY and CDR2 FYNNEI. Trimming left V 8 bases short and J 2 bases short, with 14 bases between. There are 14 residues in the CDR3. The CDR3 loop is CASGPGLPTDTQYF. The DNA of the CDR3 is TGTGCCAGCGGACCCGGACTACCCACAGATACGCAGTATTTT.

This clone has only one observation. V is TRBV15 and J is TRBJ1-5; 7 bases match TRBD1. Germline-derived CDR1 and CDR2 are LNHNV and YYDKDF (reference sequence). CDR3 length equals 15 residues. Unmatched junction bases numbered 8, after V lost 5 bases and J lost 4 bases. The CDR3 DNA sequence: TGTGCCACCAGCTCCGCGACAGGGTATAATCAGCCCCAGCATTTT. Encoded protein: CATSSATGYNQPQHF. The whole variable domain, remainder taken from reference TRBV15 and TRBJ1-5, is DAMVIQNPRYQVTQFGKPVTLSCSQTLNHNVMYWYQQKSSQAPKLLFHYYDKDFNNEADTPDNFQSRRPNTSFCFLDIRSPGLGDTAMYLCATSSATGYNQPQHFGDGTRLSIL.

This chain links TRBV18 with TRBJ2-5; D may be TRBD1 (5 bases). With 4 bases removed from V and 1 base from J, the gap between germline ends came to 13 bases. This CDR3 contains 15 residues. The germline V gene has CDR1 KGHSH and CDR2 LQKENI. The DNA for the CDR3 is TGTGCCAGCTCACTTTCGCAGGGAATCCAAGAGACCCAGTACTTC. This gives the protein CASSLSQGIQETQYF.

The chain joins TRBV9 to TRBJ1-2; 9 bases line up with TRBD1. CDR3 size: 18 residues. The V segment lost 0 bases and the J segment 7 bases; nucleotides outside the gene matches: 16. Germline V lookup: CDR1 SGDLS, CDR2 YYNGEE. CDR3 region: CASSVGLKGDRVSFGYTF. Here the CDR3 DNA reads TGTGCCAGCAGCGTAGGGTTAAAGGGGGACAGGGTATCGTTTGGCTACACCTTC.

The chain has TRBV3-1 (or the pseudogene TRBV3-2) and TRBJ2-5; D possibly corresponds to TRBD2 (5 bases). This CDR3 spans 15 amino acids. Germline V CDR1 and CDR2: LGHDT, YNNKEL (reference sequence). The V gene lost 2 bases and the J gene lost 0 bases, with 10 bases spanning the gap. The chain's CDR3 is CASSQPGWYQETQYF. The CDR3 DNA reads as TGTGCCAGCAGCCAACCGGGGTGGTACCAAGAGACCCAGTACTTC.

The chain couples TRBV30 to TRBJ1-3; D perhaps matches TRBD1 (5 bases). This CDR3 region has 13 residues. Germline loops: CDR1 GTSNPN, CDR2 SVGIG (reference sequence). Trimming removed 7 bases at V and 2 bases at J, with 12 bases between. CDR3 in amino acids: CAFWLGPGNTIYF. The CDR3 DNA sequence: TGTGCCTTTTGGCTGGGGCCTGGAAACACCATATATTTT.

V usage is TRBV9 and J usage is TRBJ1-1; 7 bases are shared with TRBD1. V was clipped by 3 bases and J by 3 bases; unmatched bases: 11. This CDR3 has 16 amino acids. The V gene's germline CDR1 is SGDLS and CDR2 YYNGEE. The CDR3 DNA is TGTGCCAGCAGCGGCAGACAGGGCTCTCGTTACACTGAAGCTTTCTTT. Translation: CASSGRQGSRYTEAFF.

The chain joins TRBV28 to TRBJ2-7, with 12 positions matching TRBD2. The germline V gene has CDR1 MDHEN and CDR2 SYDVKM. The CDR3 has 15 residues. Trimming removed 8 bases from V and 0 bases from J; junction bases left unmatched: 5. Here the CDR3 reads CASLRTSGNSYEQYF. The CDR3 nucleotides are TGTGCCAGCTTACGGACTAGCGGGAACTCCTACGAGCAGTACTTC.

The chain is built from TRBV30 and TRBJ2-1; a possible D gene is TRBD2 (5 bases). This CDR3 is built from 15 residues. Trimming shortened V by 0 bases and J by 4 bases, and 13 bases separated the two germline ends. Germline CDR1 is GTSNPN and CDR2 is SVGIG (reference sequence). CDR3 bases: TGTGCCTGGAGTGTCGTCCGGACTGTATACAATGAGCAGTTCTTC. This codes for CAWSVVRTVYNEQFF.

The V and J genes are TRBV4-3 and TRBJ1-2; D is unresolved. The CDR3 length is 15 residues. The V gene's germline CDR1 is LGHNA and CDR2 YSLEER. V was pared by 4 bases and J by 0 bases, with 12 bases between. The CDR3 region has the DNA TGCGCCAGCAGCCTACAGACATATCCTAACTATGGCTACACCTTC. Translation: CASSLQTYPNYGYTF.

The genes are TRBV4-2 and TRBJ2-2; TRBD1 matches at 9 bases. Per germline, CDR1 LGHNA and CDR2 YNFKEQ. V trimming: 5 bases; J trimming: 6 bases; junction bases outside the gene matches: 10. The CDR3 contains 16 residues. The CDR3 DNA reads as TGTGCCAGCAGCTCCACAGGGGGCGGTTTTGCCGGGGAGCTGTTTTTT. Its protein product is CASSSTGGGFAGELFF.

This chain connects TRBV19 to TRBJ1-1; D may be TRBD1 (6 bases). This CDR3 has 14 residues. Germline V gene lookup returns CDR1 LNHDA and CDR2 SQIVND (reference sequence). V lost 6 bases and J lost 0, with 11 bases in between. CDR3 in amino acids: CASRSGHLNTEAFF. CDR3 DNA sequence: TGTGCCAGTAGGTCGGGACACTTGAACACTGAAGCTTTCTTT.

V is TRBV27 and J is TRBJ2-7, with D possibly TRBD2 on 6 matching bases. Germline V gene sequence: CDR1 MNHEY, CDR2 SMNVEV (reference sequence). Trimming shortened V by 3 bases and J by 3 bases, and 9 bases separated the two germline ends. The CDR3 covers 13 residues. The CDR3 region has the DNA TGTGCCAGCAGTTTGGGGGGAGACTACGAGCAGTACTTC. Residues: CASSLGGDYEQYF.

This clone was seen more than once but under ten times. The rearrangement links TRBV7-2 to TRBJ2-7, with 13 bases that match TRBD2. Germline V gene lookup returns CDR1 SGHTA and CDR2 FQGNSA. CDR3 size: 15 residues. J lost 3 bases, V lost 6 bases, and 5 bases had no gene match. In DNA form, the CDR3 reads TGTGCCAGCAGACCTGGACTAGCGGGGGTCTACGAGCAGTACTTC. It encodes CASRPGLAGVYEQYF.